These 25 T cell receptor beta chains were all obtained from the same sample, sequenced in a study of blood T cell repertoires in COVID-19. The protocol was immunoSEQ multiplex PCR, while the TCRdb copy is restricted to in-frame clones and leaves out a portion. The profile covers about 58,000 clones, with about 91% appearing a single time and roughly an eighth taken by the ten largest. Sample: peripheral blood. The receptors here all came from a woman aged 60-75 years with active COVID-19.

This chain connects TRBV7-2 to TRBJ2-3, with D tentatively TRBD2 (6 bases). CDR1 SGHTA and CDR2 FQGNSA come from the germline V gene. V gave up 8 bases and J gave up 6 bases, with 24 bases separating them. The CDR3 covers 16 residues. The CDR3 loop reads CASRLLGRGRPDTQYF. The CDR3, as DNA: TGTGCCAGCCGACTATTAGGGCGGGGCCGTCCCGATACGCAGTATTTT. The full variable domain, in which reference TRBV7-2 and TRBJ2-3 provide the parts outside the CDR3, is GAGVSQSPSNKVTEKGKDVELRCDPISGHTALYWYRQSLGQGLEFLIYFQGNSAPDKSGLPSDRFSAERTGGSVSTLTIQRTQQEDSAVYLCASRLLGRGRPDTQYFGPGTRLTVL.

This rearrangement joins TRBV7-9 to TRBJ1-3; D is perhaps TRBD1 (6 bases). This CDR3 spans 16 amino acids. The V gene lost 2 bases and the J gene lost 3 bases, with 14 bases spanning the gap. The germline gives CDR1 SEHNR, CDR2 FQNEAQ (reference sequence). CDR3 loop: CASSLIRGSFGNTIYF. CDR3 sequence (DNA): TGTGCCAGCAGCTTAATTAGGGGGAGTTTTGGAAACACCATATATTTT.

The chain is built from TRBV5-1 and TRBJ2-7, with 10 bases matching TRBD1. The trim removed 4 bases at V and 6 bases at J, leaving 4 bases unmatched. The CDR3 sequence is 13 residues long. Germline V gene data show CDR1 as SGHRS and CDR2 as YFSETQ. CDR3 residues: CASSGTGVGEQYF. The CDR3 DNA follows: TGCGCCAGCAGCGGGACAGGGGTAGGCGAGCAGTACTTC.

J is TRBJ1-1 and V is TRBV20-1, with D unclear. Trimming took off 2 bases at V and 11 bases at J, with 12 bases between the two ends. Germline values: CDR1 DFQATT, CDR2 SNEGSKA (reference sequence). This CDR3 is built from 11 residues. Here the CDR3 reads CSARMVTQAFF. In nucleotides, the CDR3 is TGCAGTGCTAGAATGGTCACCCAGGCTTTCTTT.

The chain couples TRBV5-1 to TRBJ2-5; tentatively, D is TRBD1 (5 bases). The CDR3 loop spans 15 amino acids. Trimming took 3 bases from V and 0 from J, leaving 12 bases between them. Germline V gene lookup returns CDR1 SGHRS and CDR2 YFSETQ. CDR3 loop: CASSSLDKNQETQYF. The CDR3, as DNA: TGCGCCAGCAGCTCACTGGACAAGAACCAAGAGACCCAGTACTTC.

This clone was counted between two and nine times. V is TRBV14 and J is TRBJ1-6; D remains unclear. Trimming took 3 bases from V and 7 from J, leaving 13 bases between them. This CDR3 comprises 15 residues. Germline assignment: CDR1 SGHDN and CDR2 FVKESK. In DNA form, the CDR3 reads TGTGCCAGCAGCCATAAACCTATCCGGAATTCACCCCTCCACTTT. This translates into CASSHKPIRNSPLHF.

V gene TRBV27 combines with J gene TRBJ1-5, with D perhaps TRBD1 (5 bases). V shed 2 bases and J shed 2 bases, with 10 bases lying between them. Germline V gene lookup returns CDR1 MNHEY and CDR2 SMNVEV (reference sequence). CDR3 length: 15 amino acids. The CDR3 loop reads CASSLLGGGNQPQHF. The CDR3 bases are TGTGCCAGCAGTTTACTGGGGGGAGGCAATCAGCCCCAGCATTTT.

The rearrangement links TRBV6-2 or TRBV6-3 to TRBJ2-3; 8 bases are a match to TRBD2. Trimming took 0 bases from V and 6 from J; bases not matched to a gene: 8. Germline CDR1 reads MNHEY; CDR2 reads SVGEGT. This CDR3 comprises 16 residues. The CDR3: CASSYSRRGGADTQYF. The CDR3 DNA is TGTGCCAGCAGTTACTCGAGACGGGGGGGCGCGGATACGCAGTATTTT.

The chain links TRBV6-2 or TRBV6-3 to TRBJ1-1, with D unresolved. The CDR3 has 15 residues. CDR1 and CDR2 (germline): MNHEY, SVGEGT. Between the trimmed V and J ends, which lost 4 bases and 1 base, there was a span of 13 bases. In nucleotides, the CDR3 is TGTGCCAGCAGTTTCAGCTTCGGCGGGAACACTGAAGCTTTCTTT. The encoded protein is CASSFSFGGNTEAFF.

The chain recombines TRBV7-9 with TRBJ2-7; 7 bases match TRBD1. CDR1 is SEHNR, CDR2 FQNEAQ, per germline (reference sequence). With V trimmed by 3 bases and J by 0 bases, 11 bases remained unmatched. The CDR3 covers 17 residues. The CDR3 nucleotides are TGTGCCAGCAGCTTGGAAACCAGGGGGTCGGCCTCCTACGAGCAGTACTTC. It translates to CASSLETRGSASYEQYF.

This clone was counted a single time. The chain combines TRBV18 with TRBJ2-7; 7 positions agree with TRBD1. The CDR3 runs 15 residues. CDR1 is KGHSH, CDR2 LQKENI, per germline. V was pared by 3 bases and J by 6 bases, with 11 bases of the junction left unmatched. CDR3 DNA: TGTGCCAGCTCACCCGCGACAGGGTGGAATCGCGAGCAGTACTTC. Its protein is CASSPATGWNREQYF.

This chain connects TRBV6-6 to TRBJ1-2, with TRBD1 matching 12 bases. V lost 2 bases, J lost 7 bases, and 8 bases stayed unmatched. The germline gives CDR1 MNHNY, CDR2 SVGAGI (reference sequence). The CDR3 loop spans 16 amino acids. The CDR3 DNA sequence: TGTGCCAGCAGTTACCAACCGGGACAGGGGGCCGGTGGCTACACCTTC. It yields the protein CASSYQPGQGAGGYTF.

As DNA, the CDR3 is TGCGCCAGCAGTGAGTTTGGACTAGCGGGGAGAGAGACCCAGTACTTC. Translated, it gives CASSEFGLAGRETQYF. The rearrangement joins TRBV10-1 to TRBJ2-5, with 12 bases identical to TRBD2. The germline gives CDR1 WNHNN, CDR2 SYGVQD (reference sequence). The CDR3 has 16 residues. After removal of 1 base from V and 4 bases from J, the junction contained 4 bases not matched to a gene.

V and J are TRBV12-3 or TRBV12-4 and TRBJ2-3, with no clear D. The ends were cut back, 3 bases at V and 5 bases at J, with 3 bases in the middle. The length of the CDR3 is 11 residues. The CDR3 DNA reads TGTGCCAGCAGTTTGAGAGATACGCAGTATTTT. Translated: CASSLRDTQYF.

The J gene is TRBJ1-2, the V gene TRBV24-1; D may be TRBD1 (6 bases). Germline CDR1 KGHDR, CDR2 SFDVKD. The CDR3 totals 17 residues. Trimming stripped 7 bases from V and 2 bases from J, with 22 bases between. As DNA, the CDR3 is TGTGCCACCAGCCGACTCCATCTACAGGGCCCCAACTATGGCTACACCTTC. Translation: CATSRLHLQGPNYGYTF.

The chain combines TRBV20-1 with TRBJ2-3; D gene uncertain. Trimming stripped 5 bases from V and 6 bases from J, with 9 bases between. Germline values: CDR1 DFQATT, CDR2 SNEGSKA (reference sequence). The CDR3 is made up of 11 amino acids. CDR3 protein: CSALLGDTQYF. CDR3 nucleotides: TGCAGTGCTCTTTTGGGCGATACGCAGTATTTT.

The chain employs TRBV18 and TRBJ1-5; TRBD1 agrees at 9 bases. V trimming: 3 bases; J trimming: 4 bases; junction bases outside the gene matches: 4. The CDR3 loop spans 15 amino acids. The V gene's germline CDR1 is KGHSH and CDR2 LQKENI. The CDR3 DNA follows: TGTGCCAGCTCACCGGGGACAGGGTGGAATCAGCCCCAGCATTTT. Its protein is CASSPGTGWNQPQHF.

The CDR3 coding sequence is TGTGCCACCAGTGCTTCGGGGGGCCAGGGGGCTTACAATGAGCAGTTCTTC. This translates into CATSASGGQGAYNEQFF. V gene TRBV24-1 combines with J gene TRBJ2-1, with D maybe TRBD1 (8 bases). Germline V gene lookup returns CDR1 KGHDR and CDR2 SFDVKD. The V end lost 5 bases, the J end lost 4 bases, and 20 bases lay between the germline ends. The CDR3 has 17 residues.

This chain uses TRBV5-1 with TRBJ1-1, with a possible D match to TRBD1 (5 bases). CDR3 length: 14 residues. The germline V gene has CDR1 SGHRS and CDR2 YFSETQ. Trimming stripped 3 bases from V and 5 bases from J, with 14 bases between. The CDR3: CASSYGGEGTEAFF. The DNA for the CDR3 is TGCGCCAGCAGCTACGGAGGGGAAGGAACTGAAGCTTTCTTT. Full variable domain (rest looked up from reference TRBV5-1 and TRBJ1-1): KAGVTQTPRYLIKTRGQQVTLSCSPISGHRSVSWYQQTPGQGLQFLFEYFSETQRNKGNFPGRFSGRQFSNSRSEMNVSTLELGDSALYLCASSYGGEGTEAFFGQGTRLTVV.

This sequence joins TRBV7-3 and TRBJ2-3, with 10 bases matching TRBD2. The CDR3 consists of 15 residues. Trimming took 2 bases from V and 5 from J; bases not matched to a gene: 4. Germline-derived CDR1 and CDR2 are SGHTA and FQGTGA. CDR3 coding DNA: TGTGCCAGCAGCTTAGGGACTAGCGTCGGAGATACGCAGTATTTT. Translation: CASSLGTSVGDTQYF.

The chain employs TRBV11-2 and TRBJ1-1; D gene ambiguous. CDR1 and CDR2 from the germline V gene are SGHAT and FQNNGV. This CDR3 is built from 12 residues. Deletions cut 6 bases from V and 0 bases from J, with 5 bases between. CDR3 sequence: CASSILNTEAFF. The CDR3 DNA is TGTGCCAGCAGTATTTTGAACACTGAAGCTTTCTTT.

The chain recombines TRBV6-5 with TRBJ1-4; 8 bases line up with TRBD1. The CDR3 consists of 14 residues. After removal of 6 bases from V and 8 bases from J, the junction contained 8 bases not matched to a gene. CDR1 MNHEY and CDR2 SVGAGI come from the germline V gene. DNA of the CDR3: TGTGCCAGCAGGACAGGGACAGGAGGGGAAAAACTGTTTTTT. This sequence encodes CASRTGTGGEKLFF.

The chain employs TRBV19 and TRBJ1-4; D gene uncertain. The CDR3 sequence is 17 residues long. Deletions cut 5 bases from V and 0 bases from J, with 16 bases between. From germline, CDR1 is LNHDA and CDR2 SQIVND (reference sequence). CDR3 sequence (DNA): TGTGCCAGTAGTTGGCAATGGGCAACTGCAACTAATGAAAAACTGTTTTTT. Translated, it gives CASSWQWATATNEKLFF.

This clone has more than one count but fewer than ten. In DNA, the CDR3 is TGTGCCAGCAGCTCCTCCGGGAGAACCCTGTACACTGAAGCTTTCTTT. This sequence encodes CASSSSGRTLYTEAFF. This chain connects TRBV5-4 to TRBJ1-1, with D unresolved. The CDR3 length is 16 residues. V shed 3 bases and J shed 3 bases, with 18 bases lying between them. Germline V gene data show CDR1 as SGHNT and CDR2 as YYREEE (reference sequence).

This clone has a single count. V and J are TRBV27 and TRBJ1-2; a weak D match, TRBD1 (6 bases). Germline V gene sequence: CDR1 MNHEY, CDR2 SMNVEV (reference sequence). The V gene lost 2 bases and the J gene lost 4 bases, with 14 bases spanning the gap. The CDR3 has 15 residues. CDR3 sequence reads: CASSLGGAKSYGYTF. CDR3 coding DNA: TGTGCCAGCAGTTTAGGGGGGGCCAAGTCCTATGGCTACACCTTC.